This TCR beta chain was documented in a study of T-cell memory formation after mild COVID-19. After removal of 6 bases from V and 7 bases from J, the junction contained 6 bases not matched to a gene. Germline V gives CDR1 MNHEY, CDR2 SMNVEV (reference sequence). This CDR3 has 12 amino acids. Each CDR3 protein is one row after TCRdb ran MiXCR on the 5' RACE reads. This table holds 250,000 to 300,000 distinct CDR3 sequences, 18% found once. What was sequenced was PBMCs or a T cell subset sorted from them (not recorded which). This receptor was obtained from a man younger than 35 who had mild COVID-19 (a few samples of this study predate the infection). Cell type and time point are not known. The J gene is TRBJ2-7, the V gene TRBV27; the match to TRBD1 covers 7 bases. In DNA form, the CDR3 reads TGTGCCAGCAGCATAACAGGGGAGGAGCAGTACTTC. It is translated as CASSITGEEQYF.